The T cell receptor (beta chain) under discussion was sequenced for a study of T cell repertoires in cytomegalovirus infection. TCRdb reanalysed the reads using MiXCR and keeps one entry per CDR3 protein. Of some 440,000 distinct CDR3 sequences listed, approximately 31% are singletons. The germline gives CDR1 SGHNT, CDR2 YENEEA. The CDR3 sequence is 16 residues long. V was pared by 6 bases and J by 4 bases, with 21 bases between. The rearrangement joins TRBV11-3 to TRBJ1-1, with D possibly being TRBD1 (5 bases). This receptor was taken from a human donor in good health (CMV status not recorded). Some clones in this sample may be carry-over from other donors' samples. Sequencing used PBMCs. The CDR3 loop is CASSRGTRERGTEAFF. The CDR3 DNA is TGTGCCAGCAGTCGTGGGACCCGAGAAAGGGGCACTGAAGCTTTCTTT.